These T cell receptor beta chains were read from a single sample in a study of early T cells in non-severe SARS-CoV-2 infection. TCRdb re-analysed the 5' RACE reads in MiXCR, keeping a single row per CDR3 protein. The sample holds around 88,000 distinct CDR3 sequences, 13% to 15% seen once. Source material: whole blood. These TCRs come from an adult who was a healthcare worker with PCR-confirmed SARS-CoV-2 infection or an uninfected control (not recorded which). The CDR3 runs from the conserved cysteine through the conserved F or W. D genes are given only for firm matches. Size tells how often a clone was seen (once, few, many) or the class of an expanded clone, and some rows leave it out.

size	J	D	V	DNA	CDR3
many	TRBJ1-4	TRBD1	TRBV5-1	TGCGCCAGCAGCTCGTCCGGGACAGCAGATGAAAAACTGTTTTTT	CASSSSGTADEKLFF
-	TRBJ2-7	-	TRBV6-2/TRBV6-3	TGTGCCAGCAGTTACCCCACCTACGAGCAGTACTTC	CASSYPTYEQYF
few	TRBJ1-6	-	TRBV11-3	TGTGCCAGCAGCTTAGCCGGGCCTAGATCACCCCTCCACTTT	CASSLAGPRSPLHF
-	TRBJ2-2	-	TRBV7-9	TGTGCCAGCAGCCCTACCGGGACACAGAACACCGGGGAGCTGTTTTTT	CASSPTGTQNTGELFF
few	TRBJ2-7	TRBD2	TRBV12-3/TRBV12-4	TGTGCCAGCAGTTCCACGGGAGGCCATGGGGACGAGCAGTACTTC	CASSSTGGHGDEQYF
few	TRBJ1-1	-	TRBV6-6	TGTGCCAGCAGTTCCCTAAAGACTGAAGCTTTCTTT	CASSSLKTEAFF
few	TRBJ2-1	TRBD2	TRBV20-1	TGCAGTGCTGTACTAGCGGGAGGAAGCAATGAGCAGTTCTTC	CSAVLAGGSNEQFF
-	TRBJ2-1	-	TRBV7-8	TGTGCCAGCAGCCCAGTTGCAGGTGCCTTACAGAGGGAGCAGTTCTTC	CASSPVAGALQREQFF
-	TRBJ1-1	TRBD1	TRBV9	TGTGCCAGCAGCGTAGGGGGGACAGGGAAAATGAACACTGAAGCTTTCTTT	CASSVGGTGKMNTEAFF
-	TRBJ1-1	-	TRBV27	TGTGCCAGCAGTTTAGCCAGGGTGGCGCCTGAAGCTTTCTTT	CASSLARVAPEAFF
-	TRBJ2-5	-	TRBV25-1	TGTGCCAGCAGTCAGGCGGGGCTCTTCCAAGAGACCCAGTACTTC	CASSQAGLFQETQYF
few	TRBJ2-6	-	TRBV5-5	TGTGCCAGCAGCTCAGGGTCCTCTGGGGCCAACGTCCTGACTTTC	CASSSGSSGANVLTF
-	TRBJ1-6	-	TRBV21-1	TGTGCCAGCATGCGCTCCGAGGTTGACAATTCACCCCTCCACTTT	CASMRSEVDNSPLHF
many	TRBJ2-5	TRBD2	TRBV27	TGTGCCAGCAGTTTATCCTCAGCGGGAGCAGAGACCCAGTACTTC	CASSLSSAGAETQYF
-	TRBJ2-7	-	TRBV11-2	TGTGCCAGCAGCTTCCCCGGGCCGGGTAACTACGAGCAGTACTTC	CASSFPGPGNYEQYF
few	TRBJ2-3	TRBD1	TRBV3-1	TGTGCCAGCAGCCCAAGGACAGGGACAGCAGATACGCAGTATTTT	CASSPRTGTADTQYF
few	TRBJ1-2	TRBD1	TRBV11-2	TGTGCCAGCAGCCGGACAGGCTATGGCTACACCTTC	CASSRTGYGYTF
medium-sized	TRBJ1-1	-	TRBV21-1	TGTGCCAGCAGCCATGGCAGGGTGGAGTGTACTGAAGCTTTCTTT	CASSHGRVECTEAFF
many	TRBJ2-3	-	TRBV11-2	TGTGCCAGCAGCATATGGACCAGAGAGTCAGATACGCAGTATTTT	CASSIWTRESDTQYF
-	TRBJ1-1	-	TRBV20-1	TGCAGTGCCGTAGGACGGGCGAACACTGAAGCTTTCTTT	CSAVGRANTEAFF
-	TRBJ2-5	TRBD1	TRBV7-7	TGTGCCAGCAGCTTAGGGTCAGGGGGCGGTGAGACCCAGTACTTC	CASSLGSGGGETQYF
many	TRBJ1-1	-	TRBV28	TGTGCCAGCAGTTTGGTCCATCAGAACACTGAAGCTTTCTTT	CASSLVHQNTEAFF
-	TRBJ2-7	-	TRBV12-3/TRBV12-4	TGTGCCAGCAGTCCGGGACTGCAGACCTACGAGCAGTACTTC	CASSPGLQTYEQYF
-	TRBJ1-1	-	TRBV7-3	TGTGCCAGCAGCTTATACCCAGGGAACACTGAAGCTTTCTTT	CASSLYPGNTEAFF
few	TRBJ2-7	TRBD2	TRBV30	TGTGCCTGGAGTGGGGACTCCTGGACTAGCGGATACCACTACGAGCAGTACTTC	CAWSGDSWTSGYHYEQYF
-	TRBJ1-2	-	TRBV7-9	TGTGCCAGCAGCCCTTCGGGACAACGAAGAAGACTCTATGGCTACACCTTC	CASSPSGQRRRLYGYTF
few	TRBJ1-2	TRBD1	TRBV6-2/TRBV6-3	TGTGCCAGCAGTCGAGGGACAGGGGATGGCTACACCTTC	CASSRGTGDGYTF
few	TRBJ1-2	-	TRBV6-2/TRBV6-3	TGTGCCAGCAGTTACGCCGCGGTCTATGGCTACACCTTC	CASSYAAVYGYTF
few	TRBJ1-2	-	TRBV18	TGTGCCAGCTCACCTTCGGGAGTAGGGACCAACTATGGCTACACCTTC	CASSPSGVGTNYGYTF